The 5 T cell receptor beta chains given below trace back to one sample, sequenced in a study of blood T cell repertoires in COVID-19. Here immunoSEQ multiplex PCR was the method, and the copy in TCRdb shows in-frame clones only, minus some. Among about 170,000 clones listed, approximately 90% were seen once. Sequencing was done on a sample of peripheral blood. The receptors stem from a man aged 45-60 years who had recovered from COVID-19.

The chain is built from TRBV30 and TRBJ1-1, with 7 positions matching TRBD1. CDR1 GTSNPN and CDR2 SVGIG come from the germline V gene (reference sequence). Trimming at V came to 5 bases and at J to 2 bases, leaving 11 bases not matched to a gene. The CDR3 loop spans 15 amino acids. CDR3 loop: CAWSKGAIRNTEAFF. CDR3 DNA sequence: TGTGCCTGGTCGAAGGGGGCGATCAGAAACACTGAAGCTTTCTTT.

This clone was recorded at least ten times. The chain joins TRBV5-1 to TRBJ1-2, with 7 nucleotides matching TRBD1. V dropped 6 bases and J dropped 3; count of bases not matched to a gene: 8. This CDR3 has 14 residues. The germline gives CDR1 SGHRS, CDR2 YFSETQ. CDR3 nucleotides: TGCGCCAGCACCGACCTGCAGGGGGACTATGGCTACACCTTC. Amino acid sequence: CASTDLQGDYGYTF.

The chain combines TRBV5-4 with TRBJ2-5; 7 bases fit TRBD2. V lost 4 bases, J lost 2 bases, and 8 bases stayed unmatched. The CDR3 extends over 15 amino acids. CDR1 is SGHNT, CDR2 YYREEE, per germline (reference sequence). Here the CDR3 DNA reads TGTGCCAGCAGCGCCCAGGCGGGGGTTCAAGAGACCCAGTACTTC. Translated: CASSAQAGVQETQYF.

J is TRBJ2-1 and V is TRBV3-1 (or the pseudogene TRBV3-2), with 16 bases aligning to TRBD2. Per the germline V gene, CDR1 is LGHDT and CDR2 is YNNKEL (reference sequence). V lost 4 bases to trimming and J lost 7 bases; unmatched junction nucleotides: 19. The CDR3 consists of 21 residues. The CDR3 here is CASSPHAGTSGRAHLRNEQFF. CDR3 nucleotide sequence: TGTGCCAGCAGCCCCCACGCAGGGACTAGCGGGAGGGCCCATCTGAGGAATGAGCAGTTCTTC.

This clone showed up just once. The chain uses TRBV19 and TRBJ2-3; D might be TRBD2 (6 bases). The germline V and J ends were trimmed by 7 bases and 2 bases, with 16 bases remaining between them. CDR3 length: 15 amino acids. CDR1 and CDR2 from the germline V gene are LNHDA and SQIVND (reference sequence). This chain's CDR3 is CASTPNRGSTDTQYF. The CDR3 region has the DNA TGTGCCAGTACCCCGAACCGGGGGTCCACAGATACGCAGTATTTT.